This is a list of T cell receptor beta chains from one sample in a study of regulatory T cells in long-lasting Graves disease. TCRdb recomputed calls from the multiplex PCR reads with MiXCR, one row per CDR3 protein. The sample consists of approximately 350,000 distinct CDR3 sequences, around 16% of them appearing once. The sample was also linked to a second study, of T cells in Graves' hyperthyroidism and ophthalmopathy.

The specimen was peripheral blood mononuclear cells (PBMCs), collected at new diagnosis, from a patient treated with antithyroid drugs. These receptors were collected from a woman aged 18-29 years with Graves disease. Both conserved end residues are part of each CDR3. D genes are given only for firm matches. Clone size is not always given. Where it is, it says once, few, many or a class for expanded clones.

>15|TRBV18|many|TRBJ2-1|.
CASSPQGAGGSEQFF
TGTGCCAGCTCACCACAGGGGGCTGGAGGGAGTGAGCAGTTCTTC
>13|TRBV20-1|many|TRBJ2-1|.
CSASPGPYNEQFF
TGCAGTGCCTCTCCAGGACCTTACAATGAGCAGTTCTTC
>15|TRBV20-1|many|TRBJ2-5|TRBD1
CSARGTGGWGETQYF
TGCAGTGCTAGGGGGACAGGGGGCTGGGGGGAGACCCAGTACTTC
>13|TRBV28|many|TRBJ2-7|.
CASRGSTNYEQYF
TGTGCCAGCAGGGGTTCGACCAACTACGAGCAGTACTTC
>15|TRBV28|many|TRBJ2-1|TRBD1
CASRLTGGVNNEQFF
TGTGCCAGCAGATTGACAGGGGGCGTTAACAATGAGCAGTTCTTC
>16|TRBV12-3/TRBV12-4|many|TRBJ2-1|TRBD2
CASRGTSGSVDNEQFF
TGTGCCAGCAGGGGGACTAGCGGGAGCGTGGACAATGAGCAGTTCTTC
>14|TRBV20-1|many|TRBJ2-5|TRBD1
CSARPGTAQETQYF
TGCAGTGCTAGGCCCGGGACAGCCCAAGAGACCCAGTACTTC
>14|TRBV6-2/TRBV6-3|.|TRBJ1-6|.
CASSSVTVNSPLHF
TGTGCCAGCAGTTCCGTAACTGTAAATTCACCCCTCCACTTT
>13|TRBV3-1|many|TRBJ1-1|TRBD1
CASSFDRGSEAFF
TGTGCCAGCAGCTTTGACAGGGGCTCTGAAGCTTTCTTT
>14|TRBV20-1|many|TRBJ2-7|TRBD1
CSARLLTQGYEQYF
TGCAGTGCTCGCCTCCTCACACAGGGGTACGAGCAGTACTTC
>14|TRBV6-1|few|TRBJ1-1|.
CASSRGTTNTEAFF
TGTGCCAGCAGTAGAGGGACCACCAACACTGAAGCTTTCTTT
>12|TRBV18|many|TRBJ1-1|.
CASSSDGVKAFF
TGTGCCAGCTCCTCGGACGGAGTTAAAGCTTTCTTT
>12|TRBV11-2|many|TRBJ1-1|.
CATAIRDTEAFF
TGTGCCACCGCAATACGGGACACTGAAGCTTTCTTT
>14|TRBV19|.|TRBJ2-3|.
CASSPTYGSHTQYF
TGTGCCAGTAGTCCAACCTACGGGAGTCATACGCAGTATTTT
>14|TRBV7-9|.|TRBJ2-1|.
CASSLVGEGNEQFF
TGTGCCAGCAGCTTAGTGGGAGAGGGGAATGAGCAGTTCTTC
>13|TRBV7-6|.|TRBJ2-2|.
CASSSQWAGELFF
TGTGCCAGCAGCTCCCAGTGGGCCGGGGAGCTGTTTTTT